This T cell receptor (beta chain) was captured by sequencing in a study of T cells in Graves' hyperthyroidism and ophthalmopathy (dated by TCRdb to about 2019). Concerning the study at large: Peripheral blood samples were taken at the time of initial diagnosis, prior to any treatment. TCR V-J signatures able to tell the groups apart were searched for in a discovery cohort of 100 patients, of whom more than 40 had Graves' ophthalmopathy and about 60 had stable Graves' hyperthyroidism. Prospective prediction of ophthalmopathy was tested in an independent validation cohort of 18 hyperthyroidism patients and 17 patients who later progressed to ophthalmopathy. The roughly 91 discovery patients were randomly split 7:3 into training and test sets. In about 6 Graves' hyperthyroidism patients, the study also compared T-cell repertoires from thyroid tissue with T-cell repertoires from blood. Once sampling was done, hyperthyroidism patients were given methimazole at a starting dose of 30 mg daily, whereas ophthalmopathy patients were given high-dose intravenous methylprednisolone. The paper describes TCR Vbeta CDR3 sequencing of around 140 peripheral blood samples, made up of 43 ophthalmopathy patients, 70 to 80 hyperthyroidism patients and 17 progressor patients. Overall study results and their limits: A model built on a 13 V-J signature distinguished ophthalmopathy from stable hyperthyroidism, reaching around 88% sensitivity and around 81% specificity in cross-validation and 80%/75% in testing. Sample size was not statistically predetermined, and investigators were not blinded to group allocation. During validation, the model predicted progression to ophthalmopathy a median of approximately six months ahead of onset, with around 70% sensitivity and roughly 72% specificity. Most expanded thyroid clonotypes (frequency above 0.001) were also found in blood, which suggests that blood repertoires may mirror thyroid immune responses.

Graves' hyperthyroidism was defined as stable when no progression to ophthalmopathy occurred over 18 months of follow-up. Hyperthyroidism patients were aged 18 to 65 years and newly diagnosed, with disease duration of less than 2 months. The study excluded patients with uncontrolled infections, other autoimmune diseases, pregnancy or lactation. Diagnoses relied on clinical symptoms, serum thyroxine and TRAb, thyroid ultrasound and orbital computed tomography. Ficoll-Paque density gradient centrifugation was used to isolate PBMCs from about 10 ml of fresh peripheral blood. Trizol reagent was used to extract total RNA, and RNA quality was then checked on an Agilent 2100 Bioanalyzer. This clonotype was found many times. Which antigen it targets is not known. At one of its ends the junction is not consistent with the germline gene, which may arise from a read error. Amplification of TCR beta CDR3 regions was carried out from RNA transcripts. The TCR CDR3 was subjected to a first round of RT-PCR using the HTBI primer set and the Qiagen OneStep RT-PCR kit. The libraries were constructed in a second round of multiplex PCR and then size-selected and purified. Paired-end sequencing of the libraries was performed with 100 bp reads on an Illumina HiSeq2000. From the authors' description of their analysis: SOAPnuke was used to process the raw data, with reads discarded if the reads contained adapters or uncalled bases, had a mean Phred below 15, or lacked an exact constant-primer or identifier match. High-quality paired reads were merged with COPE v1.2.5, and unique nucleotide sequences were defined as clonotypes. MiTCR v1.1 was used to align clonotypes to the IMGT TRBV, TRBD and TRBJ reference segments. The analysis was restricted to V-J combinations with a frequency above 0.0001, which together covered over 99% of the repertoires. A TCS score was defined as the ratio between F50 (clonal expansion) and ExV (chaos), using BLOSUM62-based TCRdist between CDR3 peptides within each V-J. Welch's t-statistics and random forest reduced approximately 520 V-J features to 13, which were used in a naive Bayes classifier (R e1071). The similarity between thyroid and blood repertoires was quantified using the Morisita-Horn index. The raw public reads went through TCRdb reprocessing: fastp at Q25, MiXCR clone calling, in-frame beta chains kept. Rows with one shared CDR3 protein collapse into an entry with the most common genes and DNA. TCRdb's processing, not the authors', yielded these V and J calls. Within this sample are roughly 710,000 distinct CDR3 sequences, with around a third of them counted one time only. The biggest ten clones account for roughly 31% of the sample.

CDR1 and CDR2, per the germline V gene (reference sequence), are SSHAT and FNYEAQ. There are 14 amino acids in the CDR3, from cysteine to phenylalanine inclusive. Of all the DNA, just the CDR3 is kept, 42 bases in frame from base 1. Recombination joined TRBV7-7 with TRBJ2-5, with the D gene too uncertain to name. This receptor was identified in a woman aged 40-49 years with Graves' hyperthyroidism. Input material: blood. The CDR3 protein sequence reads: CASSLARNQETQYF. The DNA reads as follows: TGTGCTAGCAGCTTAGCACGGAACCAAGAGACCCAGTACTTC.